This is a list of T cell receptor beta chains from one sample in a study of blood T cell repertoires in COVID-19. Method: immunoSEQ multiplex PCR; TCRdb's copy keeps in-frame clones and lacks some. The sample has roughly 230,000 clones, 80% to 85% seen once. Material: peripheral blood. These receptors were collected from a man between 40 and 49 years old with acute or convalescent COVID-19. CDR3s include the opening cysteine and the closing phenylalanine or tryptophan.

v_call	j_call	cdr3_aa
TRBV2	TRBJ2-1	CASSVLSSYNEQFF
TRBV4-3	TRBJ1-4	CASSHARPGLPGELFF
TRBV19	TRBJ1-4	CASRGPTNEKLFF
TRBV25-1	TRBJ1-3	CASGDRAYYGNTIYF
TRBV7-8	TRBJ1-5	CASSFREGDQPQHF
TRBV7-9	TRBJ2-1	CASTVGVAGGDEQFF
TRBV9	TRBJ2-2	CASSFNPGLAGLVGTGELFF
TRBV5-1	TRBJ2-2	CASSGRLAGEVGELFF
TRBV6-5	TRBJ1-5	CASSYATGGDQPQHF
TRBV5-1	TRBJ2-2	CASSYDSGIFGGGELFF
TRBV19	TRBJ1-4	CASRGQGNNEKLFF
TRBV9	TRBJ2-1	CASGFSGEQFF
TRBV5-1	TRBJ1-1	CASSLEDRGTEAFF
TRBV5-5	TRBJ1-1	CASSSRDRRGRGEAFF
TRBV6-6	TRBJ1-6	CASRPIQDSPLHF
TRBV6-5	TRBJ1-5	CASRLDFSNQPQHF
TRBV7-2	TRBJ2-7	CASSPGQASYEQYF
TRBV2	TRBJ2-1	CASSEIAGVDRGEQFF
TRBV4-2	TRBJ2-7	CASRGSRGDRGLNEQYF
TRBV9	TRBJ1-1	CASSADRDTEAFF
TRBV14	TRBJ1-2	CASSRGGSANYGYTF
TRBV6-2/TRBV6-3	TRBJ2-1	CASSTASGRKQNEQFF
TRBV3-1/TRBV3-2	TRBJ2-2	CASSSDRDLTGELFF
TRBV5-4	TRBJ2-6	CASSPSRGATGANVLTF
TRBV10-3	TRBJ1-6	CAISGTDNSPLHF
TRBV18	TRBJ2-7	CASSPVAGGYEQYF
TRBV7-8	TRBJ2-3	CASSSQVAPWYF
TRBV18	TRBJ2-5	CASSPGDQRETLETQYF
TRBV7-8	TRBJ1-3	CASSKQGETGNTIYF
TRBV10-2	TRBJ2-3	CASKEPATDTQYF
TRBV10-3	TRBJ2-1	CAISSTSENGNEQFF
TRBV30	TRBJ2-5	CAWSSGTGKLAKETQYF
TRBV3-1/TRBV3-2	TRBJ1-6	CASSQSSGNRISPLHF
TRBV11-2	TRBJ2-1	CASSLIGTGHEVRFF
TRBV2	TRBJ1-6	CASSPETGRNSPLHF
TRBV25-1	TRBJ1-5	CASSEAGGDNQPQHF
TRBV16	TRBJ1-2	CASSQISTTYYGYTF
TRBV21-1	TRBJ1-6	CASSSRRNSPLHF
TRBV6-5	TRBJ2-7	CASTPASGSYEQYF
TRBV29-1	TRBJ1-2	CSVEDFPSYTF
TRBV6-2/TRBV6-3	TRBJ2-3	CASSYVRGRAVDTQYF
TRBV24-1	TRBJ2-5	CATSDGERETQYF
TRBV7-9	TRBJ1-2	CASSLATSYDGYTF
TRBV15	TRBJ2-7	CATSRDAGRFSYEQYF
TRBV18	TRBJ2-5	CASSRATGEETQYF
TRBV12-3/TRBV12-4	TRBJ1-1	CASVRDMNTEAFF
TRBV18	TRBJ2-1	CASSPADIPHEQFF
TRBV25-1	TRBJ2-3	CASSDYGSRSTDTQYF
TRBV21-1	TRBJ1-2	CARDRQGPNYGYTF
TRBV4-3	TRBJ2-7	CASSQEAGESYEQYF
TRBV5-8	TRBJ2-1	CASSGWEEAQFF
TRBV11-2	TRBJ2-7	CASSLTGGYEQYF
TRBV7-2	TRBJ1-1	CASSSSGGGTEAFF
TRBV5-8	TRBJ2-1	CASSLEAGLSHSSYNEQFF